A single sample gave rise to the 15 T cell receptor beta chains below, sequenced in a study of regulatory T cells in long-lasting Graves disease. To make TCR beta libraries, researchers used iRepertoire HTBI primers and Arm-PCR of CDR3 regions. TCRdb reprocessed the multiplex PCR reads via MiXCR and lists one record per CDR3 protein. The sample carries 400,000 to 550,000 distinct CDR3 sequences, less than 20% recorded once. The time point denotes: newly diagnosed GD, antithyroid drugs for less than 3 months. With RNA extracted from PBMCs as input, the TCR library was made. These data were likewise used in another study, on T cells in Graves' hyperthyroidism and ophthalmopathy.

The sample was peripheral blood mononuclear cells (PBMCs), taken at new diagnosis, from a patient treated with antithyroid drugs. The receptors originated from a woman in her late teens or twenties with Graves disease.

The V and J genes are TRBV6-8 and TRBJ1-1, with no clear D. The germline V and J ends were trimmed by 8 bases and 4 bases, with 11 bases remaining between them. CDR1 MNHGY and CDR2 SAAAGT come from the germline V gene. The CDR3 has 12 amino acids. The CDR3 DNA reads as TGTGCCAGCCACGGGGTTGGCACTGAAGCTTTCTTT. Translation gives CASHGVGTEAFF.

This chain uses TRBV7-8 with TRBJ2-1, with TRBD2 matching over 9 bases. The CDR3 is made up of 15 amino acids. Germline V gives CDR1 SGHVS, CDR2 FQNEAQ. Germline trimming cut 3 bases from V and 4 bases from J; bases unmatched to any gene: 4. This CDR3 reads CASSLGGLAYNEQFF. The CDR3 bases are TGTGCCAGCAGCTTGGGGGGACTAGCATACAATGAGCAGTTCTTC.

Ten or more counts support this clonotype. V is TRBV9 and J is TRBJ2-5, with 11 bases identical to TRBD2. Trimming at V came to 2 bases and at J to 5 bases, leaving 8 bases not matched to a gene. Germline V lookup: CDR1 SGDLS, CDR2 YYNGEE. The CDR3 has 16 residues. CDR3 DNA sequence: TGTGCCAGCAGCGTCACCGTAGCGGGAGGGCTTGAGACCCAGTACTTC. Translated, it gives CASSVTVAGGLETQYF.

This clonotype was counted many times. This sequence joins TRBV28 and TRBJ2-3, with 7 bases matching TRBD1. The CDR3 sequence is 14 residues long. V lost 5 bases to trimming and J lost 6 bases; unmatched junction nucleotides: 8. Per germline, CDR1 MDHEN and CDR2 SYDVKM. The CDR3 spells CASSLQGTVDTQYF. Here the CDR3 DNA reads TGTGCCAGCAGTCTACAGGGGACCGTGGATACGCAGTATTTT.

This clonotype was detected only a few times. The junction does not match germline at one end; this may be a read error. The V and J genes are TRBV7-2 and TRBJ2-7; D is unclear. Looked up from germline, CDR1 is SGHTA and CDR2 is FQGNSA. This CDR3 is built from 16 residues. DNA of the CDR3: TGCGCCAGCAGCCAAGATAAAGATTCGAGCTCCTACGAGCAGTACTTC. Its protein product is CASSQDKDSSSYEQYF.

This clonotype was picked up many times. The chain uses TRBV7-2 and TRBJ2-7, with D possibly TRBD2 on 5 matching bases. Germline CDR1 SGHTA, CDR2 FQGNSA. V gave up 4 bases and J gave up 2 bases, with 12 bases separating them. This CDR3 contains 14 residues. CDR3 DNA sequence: TGTGCCAGCAGCTCCGGGGTTCCAACCTACGAGCAGTACTTC. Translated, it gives CASSSGVPTYEQYF.

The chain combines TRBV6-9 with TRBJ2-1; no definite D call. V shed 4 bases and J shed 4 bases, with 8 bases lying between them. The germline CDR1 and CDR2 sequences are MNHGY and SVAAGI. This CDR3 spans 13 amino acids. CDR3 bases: TGTGCCAGCAGTTTCGATCCTTACAATGAGCAGTTCTTC. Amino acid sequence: CASSFDPYNEQFF.

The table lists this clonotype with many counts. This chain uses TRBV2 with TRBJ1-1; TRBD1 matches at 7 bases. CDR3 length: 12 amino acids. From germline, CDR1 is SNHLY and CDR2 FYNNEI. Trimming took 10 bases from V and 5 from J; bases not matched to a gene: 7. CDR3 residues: CAITTGETEAFF. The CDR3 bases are TGTGCCATCACCACAGGGGAGACTGAAGCTTTCTTT.

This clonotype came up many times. CDR3 protein: CASSLEIGGGSYYGYTF. CDR3 DNA sequence: TGTGCCAGCAGTTTAGAGATAGGAGGGGGGTCTTACTATGGCTACACCTTC. The chain couples TRBV12-3 or TRBV12-4 to TRBJ1-2; TRBD1 might be the D (6 bases). The CDR3 runs to 17 residues. V lost 1 base, J lost 3 bases, and 18 bases lay in between.

CDR3 DNA: TGTGCCAGCAGTGACAGGCGACTACCCTACGAGCAGTACTTC. Translated: CASSDRRLPYEQYF. The chain recombines TRBV28 with TRBJ2-7, with a tentative D call TRBD1 (6 bases). The CDR3 length is 14 residues. Trimming removed 5 bases at V and 2 bases at J, with 13 bases between. Germline lookup yields CDR1 MDHEN and CDR2 SYDVKM. Full variable domain (remainder filled in from reference TRBV28 and TRBJ2-7): DVKVTQSSRYLVKRTGEKVFLECVQDMDHENMFWYRQDPGLGLRLIYFSYDVKMKEKGDIPEGYSVSREKKERFSLILESASTNQTSMYLCASSDRRLPYEQYFGPGTRLTVT.

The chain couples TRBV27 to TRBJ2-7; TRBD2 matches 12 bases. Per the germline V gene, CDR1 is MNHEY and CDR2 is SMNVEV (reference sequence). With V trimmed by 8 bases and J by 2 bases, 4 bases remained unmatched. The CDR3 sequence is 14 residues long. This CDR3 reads CASATSGRTYEQYF. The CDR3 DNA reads TGTGCCAGCGCCACTAGCGGGAGGACCTACGAGCAGTACTTC.

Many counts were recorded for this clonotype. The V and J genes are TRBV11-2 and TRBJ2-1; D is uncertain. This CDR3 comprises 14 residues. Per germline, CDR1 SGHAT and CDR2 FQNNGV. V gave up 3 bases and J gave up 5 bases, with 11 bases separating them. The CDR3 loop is CASSFRVPDNEQFF. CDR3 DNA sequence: TGTGCCAGCAGCTTTAGGGTACCGGACAATGAGCAGTTCTTC.

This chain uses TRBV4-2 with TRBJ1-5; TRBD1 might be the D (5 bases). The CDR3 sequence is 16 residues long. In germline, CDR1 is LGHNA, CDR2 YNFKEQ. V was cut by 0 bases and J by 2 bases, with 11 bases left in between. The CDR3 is CASSQDGGFGNQPQHF. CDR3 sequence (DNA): TGTGCCAGCAGCCAAGATGGGGGGTTTGGCAATCAGCCCCAGCATTTT.

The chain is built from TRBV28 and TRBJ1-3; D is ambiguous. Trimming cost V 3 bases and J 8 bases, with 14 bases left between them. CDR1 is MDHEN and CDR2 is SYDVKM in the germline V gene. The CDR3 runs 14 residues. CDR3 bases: TGTGCCAGCAGTTTTGAGGGAAGCTTATACACCATATATTTT. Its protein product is CASSFEGSLYTIYF.

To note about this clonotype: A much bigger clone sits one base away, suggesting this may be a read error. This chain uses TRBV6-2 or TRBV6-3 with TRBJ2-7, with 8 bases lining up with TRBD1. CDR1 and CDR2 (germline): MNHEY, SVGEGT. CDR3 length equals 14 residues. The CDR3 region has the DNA TGTGCCAGCAGACAAGGGGACAGGAGATACGAGCAGCACTTC. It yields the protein CASRQGDRRYEQHF.